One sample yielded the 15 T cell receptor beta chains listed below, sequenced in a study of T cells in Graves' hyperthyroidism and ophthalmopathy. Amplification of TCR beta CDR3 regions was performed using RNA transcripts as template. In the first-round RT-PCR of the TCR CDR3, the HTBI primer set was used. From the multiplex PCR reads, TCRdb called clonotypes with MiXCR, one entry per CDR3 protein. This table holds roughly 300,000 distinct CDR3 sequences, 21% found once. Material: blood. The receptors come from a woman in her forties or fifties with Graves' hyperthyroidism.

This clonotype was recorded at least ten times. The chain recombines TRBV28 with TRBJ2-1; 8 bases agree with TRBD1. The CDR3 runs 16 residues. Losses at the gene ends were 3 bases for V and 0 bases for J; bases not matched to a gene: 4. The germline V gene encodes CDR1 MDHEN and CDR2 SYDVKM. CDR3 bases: TGTGCCAGCAGTTTCTTCGGACAGGGCTCCTACAATGAGCAGTTCTTC. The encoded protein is CASSFFGQGSYNEQFF.

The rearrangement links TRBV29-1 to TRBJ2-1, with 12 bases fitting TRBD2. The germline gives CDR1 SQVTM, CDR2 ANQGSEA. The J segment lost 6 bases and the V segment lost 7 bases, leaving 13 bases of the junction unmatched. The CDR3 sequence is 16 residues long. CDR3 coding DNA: TGCAGCGCCAACCCATCGACTAGCGGGAGAATCAATGAGCAGTTCTTC. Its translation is CSANPSTSGRINEQFF.

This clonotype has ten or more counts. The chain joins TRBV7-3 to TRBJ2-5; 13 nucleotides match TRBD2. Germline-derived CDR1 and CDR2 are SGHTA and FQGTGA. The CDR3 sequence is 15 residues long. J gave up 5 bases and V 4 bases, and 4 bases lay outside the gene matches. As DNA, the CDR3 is TGTGCCAGCAGCTCCGGACTAGCGGGAGTTGAGACCCAGTACTTC. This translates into CASSSGLAGVETQYF. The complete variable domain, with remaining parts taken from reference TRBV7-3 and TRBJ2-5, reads GAGVSQTPSNKVTEKGKYVELRCDPISGHTALYWYRQSLGQGPEFLIYFQGTGAADDSGLPNDRFFAVRPEGSVSTLKIQRTERGDSAVYLCASSSGLAGVETQYFGPGTRLLVL.

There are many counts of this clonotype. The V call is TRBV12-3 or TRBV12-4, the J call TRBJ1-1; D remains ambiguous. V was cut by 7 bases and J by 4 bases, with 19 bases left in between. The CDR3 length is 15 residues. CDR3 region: CASTPTEGLGTEAFF. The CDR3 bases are TGTGCCAGCACCCCAACCGAGGGCCTGGGCACTGAAGCTTTCTTT.

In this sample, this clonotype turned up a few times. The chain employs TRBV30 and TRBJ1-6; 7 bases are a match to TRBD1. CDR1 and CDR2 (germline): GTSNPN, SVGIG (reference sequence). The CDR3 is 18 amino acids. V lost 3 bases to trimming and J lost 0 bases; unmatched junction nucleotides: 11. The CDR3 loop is CAWRTGMISSSYNSPLHF. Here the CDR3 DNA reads TGTGCCTGGAGGACAGGGATGATATCCAGCTCCTATAATTCACCCCTCCACTTT.

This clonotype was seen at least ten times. The CDR3 region has the DNA TGCGCCAGCAGCTCTTCGGTGAGCACAGATACGCAGTATTTT. Its translation is CASSSSVSTDTQYF. The chain carries TRBV5-1 and TRBJ2-3; no clear D gene. Trimming pared 3 bases from V and 0 bases from J, leaving 8 bases between. This CDR3 is built from 14 residues. Germline values: CDR1 SGHRS, CDR2 YFSETQ. Combining the CDR3 with reference TRBV5-1 and TRBJ2-3 gives the whole variable domain KAGVTQTPRYLIKTRGQQVTLSCSPISGHRSVSWYQQTPGQGLQFLFEYFSETQRNKGNFPGRFSGRQFSNSRSEMNVSTLELGDSALYLCASSSSVSTDTQYFGPGTRLTVL.

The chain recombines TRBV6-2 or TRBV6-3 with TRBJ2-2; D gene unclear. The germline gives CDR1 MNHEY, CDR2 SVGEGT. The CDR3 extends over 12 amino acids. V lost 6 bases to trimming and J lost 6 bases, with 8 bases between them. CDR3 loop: CASSGPAGELFF. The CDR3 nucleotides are TGTGCCAGCAGCGGTCCTGCCGGGGAGCTGTTTTTT.

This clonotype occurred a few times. The CDR3 region is CASSLGGTSGTDTQYF. CDR3 nucleotide sequence: TGTGCCAGCAGTTTGGGGGGGACTAGCGGCACAGATACGCAGTATTTT. The chain carries TRBV12-3 or TRBV12-4 and TRBJ2-3; 10 bases fit TRBD2. The V and J ends lost 3 bases and 1 base, in that order; junction bases with no gene match: 4. The CDR3 has 16 residues.

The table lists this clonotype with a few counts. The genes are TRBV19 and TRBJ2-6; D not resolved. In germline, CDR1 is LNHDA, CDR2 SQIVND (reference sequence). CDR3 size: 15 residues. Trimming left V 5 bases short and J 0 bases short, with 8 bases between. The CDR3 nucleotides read TGTGCCAGTAGTCCTACTCACTCTGGGGCCAACGTCCTGACTTTC. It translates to CASSPTHSGANVLTF.

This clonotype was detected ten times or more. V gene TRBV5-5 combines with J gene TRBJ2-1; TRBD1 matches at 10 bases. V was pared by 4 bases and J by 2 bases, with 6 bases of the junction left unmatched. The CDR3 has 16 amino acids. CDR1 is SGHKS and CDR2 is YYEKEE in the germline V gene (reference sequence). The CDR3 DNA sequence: TGTGCCAGCAGCCCATGGGACAGGGGACCCTACAATGAGCAGTTCTTC. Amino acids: CASSPWDRGPYNEQFF. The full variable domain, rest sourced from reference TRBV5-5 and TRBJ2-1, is DAGVTQSPTHLIKTRGQQVTLRCSPISGHKSVSWYQQVLGQGPQFIFQYYEKEERGRGNFPDRFSARQFPNYSSELNVNALLLGDSALYLCASSPWDRGPYNEQFFGPGTRLTVL.

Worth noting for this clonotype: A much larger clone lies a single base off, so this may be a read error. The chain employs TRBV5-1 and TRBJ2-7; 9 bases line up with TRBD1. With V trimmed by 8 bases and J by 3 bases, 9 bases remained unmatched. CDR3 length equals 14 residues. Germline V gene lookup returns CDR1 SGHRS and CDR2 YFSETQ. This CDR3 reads CASFTWTGVYEQYF. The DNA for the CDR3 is TGCGCCAGTTTCACCTGGACAGGGGTCTACGAGCAGTACTTC.

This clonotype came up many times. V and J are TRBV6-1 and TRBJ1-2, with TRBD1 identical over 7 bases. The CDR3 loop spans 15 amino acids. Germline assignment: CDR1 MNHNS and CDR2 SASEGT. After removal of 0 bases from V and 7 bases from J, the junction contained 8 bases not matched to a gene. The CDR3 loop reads CASSEALGTARGYTF. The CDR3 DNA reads TGTGCCAGCAGTGAAGCGCTTGGGACAGCGCGTGGCTACACCTTC.

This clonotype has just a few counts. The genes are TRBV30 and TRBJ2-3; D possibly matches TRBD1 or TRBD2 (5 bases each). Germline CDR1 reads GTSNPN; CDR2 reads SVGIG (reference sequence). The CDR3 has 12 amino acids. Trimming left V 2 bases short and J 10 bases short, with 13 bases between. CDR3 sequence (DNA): TGTGCCTGGAGTCCAGGGACGGATTCGCAGTATTTT. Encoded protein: CAWSPGTDSQYF.

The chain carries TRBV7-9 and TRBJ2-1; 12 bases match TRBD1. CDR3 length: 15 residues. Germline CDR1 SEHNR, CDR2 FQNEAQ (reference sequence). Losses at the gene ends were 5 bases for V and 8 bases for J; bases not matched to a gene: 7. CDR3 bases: TGTGCCAGCAGCCCTGGGACAGGGGGCTTCGATGAGCAGTTCTTC. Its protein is CASSPGTGGFDEQFF.

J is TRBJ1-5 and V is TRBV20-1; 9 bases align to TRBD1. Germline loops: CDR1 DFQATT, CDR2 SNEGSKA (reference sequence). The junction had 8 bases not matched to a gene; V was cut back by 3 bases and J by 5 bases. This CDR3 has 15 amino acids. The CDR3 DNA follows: TGCAGTGCTAGTGTGACCGGGACAGGGTATCAGCCCCAGCATTTT. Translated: CSASVTGTGYQPQHF.